Listed below are T cell receptor beta chains from one sample, sequenced in a study of blood T cell repertoires in COVID-19. Clones were read by immunoSEQ multiplex PCR, and TCRdb kept only the in-frame ones, dropping some. The data show 200,000 or so clones, 85% to 90% seen once. The specimen sequenced was peripheral blood. These receptors came from a man in his thirties or forties with COVID-19, enrolled during active disease. The CDR3 runs from the conserved cysteine through the conserved F or W. The D gene is left open where the match is weak. Clone sizes are given selectively: once, few, many, or a class where the clone is expanded.

CDR3,DNA,D,J,size,V
CASSRGSNYGYTF,TGTGCCAGCAGTCGAGGCAGTAACTATGGCTACACCTTC,-,TRBJ1-2,-,TRBV27
CASSQVTGNTEAFF,TGCGCCAGCAGCCAGGTGACAGGGAACACTGAAGCTTTCTTT,-,TRBJ1-1,-,TRBV4-3
CAWGAGILNTEAFF,TGTGCCTGGGGGGCGGGGATACTGAACACTGAAGCTTTCTTT,-,TRBJ1-1,-,TRBV30
CASSQFYEQFF,TGTGCCAGCAGTCAGTTTTATGAGCAGTTCTTC,-,TRBJ2-1,-,TRBV28
CASSYPQGTEAFF,TGTGCCAGCAGTTACCCGCAGGGGACTGAAGCTTTCTTT,-,TRBJ1-1,-,TRBV6-6
CAGAKGSGRLTRYEQYF,TGTGCCGGGGCGAAGGGTAGCGGGAGACTTACCAGGTACGAGCAGTACTTC,TRBD2,TRBJ2-7,-,TRBV30
CATSDSAGPADTQYF,TGTGCCACCAGTGATTCGGCAGGGCCGGCAGATACGCAGTATTTT,-,TRBJ2-3,-,TRBV24-1
CASSSPFSSYTF,TGTGCCAGTTCCAGTCCGTTTTCAAGCTACACCTTC,-,TRBJ1-2,-,TRBV3-1/TRBV3-2
CASSLGVAGGQETQYF,TGTGCCAGCAGCTTGGGGGTAGCGGGGGGCCAAGAGACCCAGTACTTC,TRBD2,TRBJ2-5,-,TRBV5-8
CAWSLPGTNNQPQHF,TGTGCCTGGAGTTTGCCCGGGACAAACAATCAGCCCCAGCATTTT,-,TRBJ1-5,few,TRBV30
CASSVDWRNEKLFF,TGTGCCAGCAGCGTAGACTGGCGGAATGAAAAACTGTTTTTT,-,TRBJ1-4,-,TRBV9
CASSPPPGQGVWGYTF,TGTGCCAGCTCCCCCCCTCCGGGACAAGGAGTTTGGGGCTACACCTTC,-,TRBJ1-2,few,TRBV18
CASSSVSGGAASYNEQFF,TGTGCCAGTAGCTCGGTTAGCGGGGGGGCCGCGTCCTACAATGAGCAGTTCTTC,TRBD2,TRBJ2-1,-,TRBV19
CASSPPGPNEQFF,TGTGCCAGCTCACCACCGGGGCCCAATGAGCAGTTCTTC,-,TRBJ2-1,once,TRBV18
CASSQDQGATSWGYTF,TGTGCCAGCAGCCAAGACCAGGGGGCTACGTCCTGGGGCTACACCTTC,TRBD1,TRBJ1-2,-,TRBV4-2
CASSFGGGGEAFF,TGTGCCAGCAGCTTCGGAGGGGGCGGTGAAGCTTTCTTT,TRBD1,TRBJ1-1,-,TRBV11-2
CSVPPGRGEAFF,TGCAGCGTCCCCCCCGGGAGGGGGGAAGCTTTCTTT,-,TRBJ1-1,-,TRBV29-1
CASSELTASGTGELFF,TGTGCCAGCAGTGAACTGACGGCTAGCGGGACCGGGGAGCTGTTTTTT,TRBD2,TRBJ2-2,once,TRBV28
CASSGRDVWYEQYF,TGTGCCAGCAGCGGCAGGGATGTTTGGTACGAGCAGTACTTC,-,TRBJ2-7,-,TRBV11-2
CASSWDRQPHTEAFF,TGTGCCAGCAGCTGGGACAGGCAACCTCACACTGAAGCTTTCTTT,TRBD1,TRBJ1-1,-,TRBV6-5
CASSLTATNEKLFF,TGTGCCAGCAGTCTGACAGCAACTAATGAAAAACTGTTTTTT,-,TRBJ1-4,-,TRBV6-2/TRBV6-3
CATSETGTSVTDTQYF,TGTGCCACCAGTGAGACCGGGACTAGCGTCACAGATACGCAGTATTTT,TRBD2,TRBJ2-3,once,TRBV24-1
CASSLSGGASYGYTF,TGCGCCAGCAGCTTGTCAGGGGGCGCCTCCTATGGCTACACCTTC,TRBD1,TRBJ1-2,-,TRBV5-1
CASSPVTGFSLSRTYEQYF,TGTGCCAGCAGCCCGGTTACAGGGTTCTCCCTAAGCAGAACCTACGAGCAGTACTTC,-,TRBJ2-7,-,TRBV28
CASSASGSSYNEQFF,TGTGCCAGCAGCGCCTCGGGTAGCTCCTACAATGAGCAGTTCTTC,-,TRBJ2-1,-,TRBV9
CASSRGTSEKQYF,TGTGCCAGCAGCCGAGGGACTAGCGAGAAGCAGTACTTC,TRBD2,TRBJ2-7,-,TRBV7-2
CASTQNSNQPQHF,TGTGCCAGCACCCAGAATAGCAATCAGCCCCAGCATTTT,-,TRBJ1-5,few,TRBV12-3/TRBV12-4
CASSQDLGPLYGYTF,TGCGCCAGCAGCCAAGATCTGGGGCCCCTTTATGGCTACACCTTC,-,TRBJ1-2,-,TRBV4-3
CAWSVTGGNSPLHF,TGTGCCTGGAGTGTGACAGGGGGAAATTCACCCCTCCACTTT,TRBD1,TRBJ1-6,-,TRBV30
CASSLESVGADGYTF,TGTGCCAGCAGCTTAGAAAGTGTGGGGGCAGATGGCTACACCTTC,-,TRBJ1-2,-,TRBV7-9
CASSQEVGGWNIQYF,TGCGCCAGCAGCCAAGAGGTCGGGGGATGGAACATTCAGTACTTC,-,TRBJ2-4,-,TRBV4-1
CATSERPTSGSSTDTQYF,TGTGCCACCAGTGAACGCCCGACTAGCGGGAGTAGCACAGATACGCAGTATTTT,TRBD2,TRBJ2-3,-,TRBV24-1
CASSPSGSPYNEQFF,TGTGCCAGCAGCCCTAGCGGGAGCCCCTACAATGAGCAGTTCTTC,TRBD2,TRBJ2-1,-,TRBV7-9
CASSLDRVAGDNEQFF,TGTGCCAGCAGCTTAGATCGGGTAGCGGGGGACAATGAGCAGTTCTTC,TRBD2,TRBJ2-1,few,TRBV11-2
CASRSGQGTEAFF,TGTGCCAGCAGGTCCGGACAGGGCACTGAAGCTTTCTTT,TRBD1,TRBJ1-1,-,TRBV7-9
CASSNREMENTQYF,TGTGCCAGTAGTAACAGGGAGATGGAGAATACGCAGTATTTT,-,TRBJ2-3,-,TRBV19
CASSRLRDSYNSPLHF,TGTGCCAGCAGTCGACTGAGGGACTCCTATAATTCACCCCTCCACTTT,-,TRBJ1-6,-,TRBV28
CASIPDTLSNQPQHF,TGTGCCAGTATCCCCGACACTTTAAGCAATCAGCCCCAGCATTTT,-,TRBJ1-5,-,TRBV19
CASSLVGERNTEAFF,TGTGCCAGCAGCTTAGTTGGGGAGAGGAACACTGAAGCTTTCTTT,-,TRBJ1-1,-,TRBV11-1
CASSLTGSSTGELFF,TGTGCCAGCAGCTTGACCGGGAGTAGCACCGGGGAGCTGTTTTTT,-,TRBJ2-2,-,TRBV11-3
CASSLVGPNTEAFF,TGTGCCAGCAGCTTAGTGGGGCCGAACACTGAAGCTTTCTTT,-,TRBJ1-1,-,TRBV7-2
CASSLNLPGSGNTIYF,TGTGCCAGCAGCTTAAATCTCCCGGGCTCTGGAAACACCATATATTTT,-,TRBJ1-3,-,TRBV5-5
CASSLSTGEGYEQYF,TGTGCCAGCTCGCTATCGACAGGGGAGGGCTACGAGCAGTACTTC,-,TRBJ2-7,-,TRBV18
CSAHRVREGELFF,TGCAGCGCCCACCGAGTCCGGGAAGGGGAGCTGTTTTTT,-,TRBJ2-2,-,TRBV29-1
CAIKGQSEVGELFF,TGTGCCATCAAGGGACAGTCTGAAGTCGGGGAGCTGTTTTTT,TRBD1,TRBJ2-2,-,TRBV10-3
CASSSLLGTSGIRYEQYF,TGTGCCAGCAGTTCTCTACTAGGGACTAGCGGGATAAGGTACGAGCAGTACTTC,TRBD2,TRBJ2-7,-,TRBV28
CASSFPRGQYF,TGTGCCAGCAGTTTCCCTCGGGGGCAGTACTTC,-,TRBJ2-7,-,TRBV28
CASSLLLAGTTYEQYF,TGTGCCAGCAGCTTATTACTAGCGGGGACTACCTACGAGCAGTACTTC,TRBD2,TRBJ2-7,-,TRBV7-9
CASSAEEASGRYEQYF,TGTGCCAGCAGCGCCGAGGAGGCTAGCGGGAGGTACGAGCAGTACTTC,TRBD2,TRBJ2-7,-,TRBV9
CASSQMTGGYGYTF,TGTGCCAGCAGCCAGATGACAGGGGGCTATGGCTACACCTTC,TRBD1,TRBJ1-2,-,TRBV4-2
CASSPRTGGEQYF,TGTGCCAGCAGCCCTCGGACAGGGGGCGAGCAGTACTTC,TRBD1,TRBJ2-7,-,TRBV14
CASSYSRGTQPQHF,TGTGCCAGCAGTTACTCTCGGGGGACTCAGCCCCAGCATTTT,-,TRBJ1-5,-,TRBV6-5